Listed here are 27 T cell receptor beta chains from one sample, sequenced in a study of Graves' ophthalmopathy and Graves' hyperthyroidism. RNA transcripts served as template for amplifying TCR beta CDR3 sequences. A first-round RT-PCR used HTBI primers, followed by a second-round multiplex PCR. One entry per CDR3 protein results from TCRdb running MiXCR on the multiplex PCR reads. Here the sample spans hundreds of thousands of distinct CDR3 sequences, approximately 40% being singletons. The sample comprised peripheral blood. Receptor source: an adult man with Graves' ophthalmopathy.

CDR3 sequence: CASSAVGTGAGYTF. The CDR3 nucleotides are TGTGCCAGCAGCGCCGTCGGGACAGGGGCTGGCTACACCTTC. The chain has TRBV25-1 and TRBJ1-2; 10 positions agree with TRBD1. CDR3 length: 14 amino acids. Unmatched junction bases numbered 8, after V lost 6 bases and J lost 7 bases. Germline V gives CDR1 MGHDK, CDR2 SYGVNS.

This clonotype has a count of ten or more. The V and J genes are TRBV20-1 and TRBJ2-2; D is uncertain. Deletions cut 3 bases from V and 4 bases from J, with 6 bases between. This CDR3 region has 12 residues. Per the germline V gene, CDR1 is DFQATT and CDR2 is SNEGSKA (reference sequence). The CDR3 spells CSASRSTGELFF. The DNA for the CDR3 is TGCAGTGCTAGCCGATCCACCGGGGAGCTGTTTTTT.

This clonotype was counted ten times or more. The chain is built from TRBV2 and TRBJ1-1; TRBD1 matches at 8 bases. Germline V gene lookup returns CDR1 SNHLY and CDR2 FYNNEI. The CDR3 covers 14 residues. With V trimmed by 7 bases and J by 2 bases, 6 bases remained unmatched. CDR3 in DNA: TGTGCCAGCAAAGGACAGGGCGGAAACACTGAAGCTTTCTTT. Its translation: CASKGQGGNTEAFF.

This clonotype was counted at least ten times. The chain couples TRBV11-2 to TRBJ1-3; D not resolved. The germline V gene encodes CDR1 SGHAT and CDR2 FQNNGV. The CDR3 is 12 residues long. V was trimmed by 4 bases and J by 5 bases, leaving 6 bases between them. CDR3 nucleotides: TGTGCCAGCAGCTCCGACAGAAACACCATATATTTT. Amino acids: CASSSDRNTIYF.

The rearrangement uses TRBV10-3 and TRBJ1-6, with TRBD1 identical over 7 bases. Trimming at V came to 2 bases and at J to 10 bases, leaving 14 bases not matched to a gene. Per the germline V gene, CDR1 is ENHRY and CDR2 is SYGVKD. The CDR3 extends over 17 amino acids. The CDR3 coding sequence is TGTGCCATCAGTGAGGAGGGGGCCTGGAGTGCCGGGTCACCCCTCCACTTT. Translation: CAISEEGAWSAGSPLHF.

This clonotype was found many times. The chain joins TRBV24-1 to TRBJ2-5; no clear D. V was clipped by 2 bases and J by 6 bases, with 12 bases between them. This CDR3 has 14 amino acids. Germline CDR1 is KGHDR and CDR2 is SFDVKD. The CDR3 DNA is TGTGCCACCAGTGATTCAACGAAAGGTCAGACCCAGTACTTC. It yields the protein CATSDSTKGQTQYF.

This clonotype has just a few counts. The chain's CDR3 is CASSLLDPTTGELFF. CDR3 bases: TGTGCCAGCAGCTTACTGGACCCCACCACCGGGGAGCTGTTTTTT. The chain joins TRBV7-6 to TRBJ2-2; D gene ambiguous. Looked up from germline, CDR1 is SGHVS and CDR2 is FNYEAQ. This CDR3 has 15 amino acids. The V gene lost 2 bases and the J gene lost 4 bases, with 11 bases spanning the gap.

In this sample, this clonotype turned up once. The chain has TRBV6-5 and TRBJ2-7; 11 nucleotides agree with TRBD2. Germline CDR1 MNHEY, CDR2 SVGAGI. V trimming: 7 bases; J trimming: 6 bases; junction bases outside the gene matches: 11. This CDR3 region has 15 residues. CDR3 bases: TGTGCCAGCAATTCCTCTAGCGGGAGGTCACGCGAGCAGTACTTC. This sequence encodes CASNSSSGRSREQYF.

In DNA, the CDR3 is TGTGCCACCAGTGATTTGAGTAGCGGGACCCGAAAAAGGGGGTCTGGGGCCAACGTCCTGACTTTC. It encodes CATSDLSSGTRKRGSGANVLTF. The chain uses TRBV24-1 and TRBJ2-6; 8 bases are shared with TRBD2. Trimming at V came to 0 bases and at J to 1 base, leaving 16 bases not matched to a gene. This CDR3 is built from 22 residues. Germline CDR1 KGHDR, CDR2 SFDVKD.

CDR3 in amino acids: CASDTGQGATGEAEAFF. In DNA form, the CDR3 reads TGTGCCAGTGATACGGGACAGGGGGCGACGGGTGAAGCTGAAGCTTTCTTT. The rearrangement links TRBV19 to TRBJ1-1; TRBD1 matches at 12 bases. Losses at the gene ends were 8 bases for V and 6 bases for J; bases not matched to a gene: 16. The CDR3 has 17 residues. CDR1 and CDR2 from the germline V gene are LNHDA and SQIVND (reference sequence).

The chain employs TRBV7-9 and TRBJ2-6, with a tentative D call TRBD2 (5 bases). V was clipped by 6 bases and J by 2 bases, with 14 bases between them. Germline-derived CDR1 and CDR2 are SEHNR and FQNEAQ (reference sequence). The CDR3 runs to 16 residues. CDR3: CASSTDPGAGANVLTF. CDR3 bases: TGTGCCAGCAGTACGGACCCCGGGGCTGGGGCCAACGTCCTGACTTTC.

In this sample, this clonotype turned up many times. Its ends do not fully match the called genes, so a read error is possible. This rearrangement joins TRBV24-1 to TRBJ1-5; D is perhaps TRBD1 (5 bases). The CDR3 loop spans 16 amino acids. CDR1 is KGHDR, CDR2 SFDVKD, per germline. This chain's CDR3 is CASSYFVQGGNQPQHF. Written as DNA, the CDR3 is TGTGCCAGCAGTTATTTCGTCCAGGGCGGCAATCAGCCCCAGCATTTT.

This clonotype was picked up a small number of times. CDR3 sequence: CATSDSGTGVENYGYTF. The DNA for the CDR3 is TGTGCCACCAGTGATTCCGGGACGGGAGTCGAAAACTATGGCTACACCTTC. J is TRBJ1-2 and V is TRBV24-1, with D tentatively TRBD1 (5 bases). The germline V gene has CDR1 KGHDR and CDR2 SFDVKD. The V gene lost 2 bases and the J gene lost 2 bases, with 17 bases spanning the gap. This CDR3 region has 17 residues.

This clonotype came up many times. The CDR3 DNA sequence: TGTGCCAGCAGCTTAGACTCGGTCTATGGCTACACCTTC. As protein: CASSLDSVYGYTF. The chain couples TRBV7-9 to TRBJ1-2; D is undetermined. In germline, CDR1 is SEHNR, CDR2 FQNEAQ (reference sequence). This CDR3 comprises 13 residues. Trimming removed 1 base from V and 4 bases from J, with 7 bases in between.

In regard to this clonotype: One junction end disagrees with the germline gene, perhaps due to a read error. This rearrangement joins TRBV24-1 to TRBJ1-5, with a weak D call TRBD1 (5 bases). The CDR3 contains 15 residues. Germline lookup yields CDR1 KGHDR and CDR2 SFDVKD. CDR3 protein: CASSPGIGGNQPQHF. The CDR3 region has the DNA TGTGCCAGCAGTCCCGGGATTGGGGGGAATCAGCCCCAGCATTTT.

This clonotype was seen a single time. The gene calls are TRBV10-3 and TRBJ2-6; 9 positions match TRBD1. This CDR3 contains 16 residues. V shed 10 bases and J 4 bases; nucleotides not matched to a gene: 11. CDR1 ENHRY and CDR2 SYGVKD come from the germline V gene. The CDR3 coding sequence is TGTGCCACCACAGACAGGGGGGGGAGAGGGGCCAACGTCCTGACTTTC. This codes for CATTDRGGRGANVLTF.

In its sample, this clonotype was seen once. The V and J genes are TRBV4-2 and TRBJ2-3; D perhaps matches TRBD2 (7 bases). The CDR3 loop spans 16 amino acids. V lost 4 bases and J lost 1, with 15 bases in between. Germline CDR1 LGHNA, CDR2 YNFKEQ. Here the CDR3 reads CASSPRGAGGTDTQYF. The CDR3 DNA sequence: TGTGCCAGCAGCCCTCGGGGGGCGGGAGGCACAGATACGCAGTATTTT.

This clonotype came up a few times. V is TRBV7-9 and J is TRBJ1-5, with 9 bases identical to TRBD1. Germline CDR1 is SEHNR and CDR2 is FQNEAQ (reference sequence). The CDR3 has 16 residues. V shed 5 bases and J 4 bases; nucleotides not matched to a gene: 9. The CDR3: CASSPGDGQGNQPQHF. In nucleotides, the CDR3 is TGTGCCAGCAGCCCGGGCGATGGACAGGGGAATCAGCCCCAGCATTTT.

This chain uses TRBV7-8 with TRBJ1-1, with a tentative D call TRBD1 (5 bases). The CDR3 consists of 15 residues. The V gene's germline CDR1 is SGHVS and CDR2 FQNEAQ. V was trimmed by 0 bases and J by 8 bases, leaving 16 bases between them. This chain's CDR3 is CASSLAPGDLGEAFF. The CDR3 coding sequence is TGTGCCAGCAGCTTAGCCCCCGGGGACCTAGGGGAAGCTTTCTTT.

A single count supports this clonotype. The gene calls are TRBV7-9 and TRBJ2-7; 8 positions match TRBD2. V shed 5 bases and J 6 bases; nucleotides not matched to a gene: 18. The germline V gene has CDR1 SEHNR and CDR2 FQNEAQ (reference sequence). This CDR3 contains 17 residues. CDR3 residues: CASSQDTDLAGNPEQYF. The DNA of the CDR3 is TGTGCCAGCAGCCAAGATACTGATCTAGCGGGTAACCCCGAGCAGTACTTC.

The rearrangement uses TRBV10-3 and TRBJ1-1; 7 bases line up with TRBD1. From germline, CDR1 is ENHRY and CDR2 SYGVKD. The CDR3 has 14 residues. The V gene end was trimmed by 10 bases and the J gene end by 0 bases; junction bases not matched to a gene: 8. CDR3 residues: CASLGDSLNTEAFF. In DNA form, the CDR3 reads TGTGCCAGTCTGGGGGACAGCCTGAACACTGAAGCTTTCTTT.

This clonotype was observed a handful of times. The rearrangement joins TRBV9 to TRBJ2-7; the D gene is possibly TRBD1 (5 bases). CDR1 and CDR2 (germline): SGDLS, YYNGEE. Trimming took 4 bases from V and 4 from J, leaving 15 bases between them. The CDR3 contains 14 residues. The CDR3 DNA is TGTGCCAGCAGCCCAGGGCCAGACTTATACGAGCAGTACTTC. Its protein is CASSPGPDLYEQYF. The full variable domain, in which reference TRBV9 and TRBJ2-7 provide the parts outside the CDR3, is DSGVTQTPKHLITATGQRVTLRCSPRSGDLSVYWYQQSLDQGLQFLIQYYNGEERAKGNILERFSAQQFPDLHSELNLSSLELGDSALYFCASSPGPDLYEQYFGPGTRLTVT.

Only a few counts were recorded for this clonotype. CDR3 in amino acids: CASSRGAPINTGELFF. In DNA, the CDR3 is TGTGCCAGTAGTCGCGGGGCCCCAATTAACACCGGGGAGCTGTTTTTT. The V call is TRBV19, the J call TRBJ2-2; D is possibly TRBD2 (6 bases). The CDR3 is 16 residues long. The germline V gene encodes CDR1 LNHDA and CDR2 SQIVND (reference sequence). The germline V and J ends were trimmed by 5 bases and 2 bases, with 15 bases remaining between them.

This clonotype turned up a few times. The CDR3 reads CASSPGRLANTEAFF. The CDR3 DNA is TGCGCCAGCTCCCCCGGGCGGTTGGCGAACACTGAAGCTTTCTTT. V is TRBV10-1 and J is TRBJ1-1; no clear D gene. V lost 8 bases to trimming and J lost 1 base, with 17 bases between them. The CDR3 has 15 residues. Germline CDR1 WNHNN, CDR2 SYGVQD (reference sequence).

The DNA for the CDR3 is TGTGCCAGCAGCTTAGGAGCGGGCGGGTACGAGCAGTACTTC. As protein: CASSLGAGGYEQYF. The V call is TRBV7-9, the J call TRBJ2-7; tentatively, D is TRBD2 (6 bases). CDR1 is SEHNR and CDR2 is FQNEAQ in the germline V gene (reference sequence). The CDR3 is 14 residues long. V was trimmed by 1 base and J by 4 bases, leaving 11 bases between them.

The chain couples TRBV25-1 to TRBJ1-6, with D uncertain. The germline gives CDR1 MGHDK, CDR2 SYGVNS. CDR3 length: 13 amino acids. V was clipped by 5 bases and J by 9 bases, with 11 bases between them. The chain's CDR3 is CASSRPNGSPLHF. The CDR3, as DNA: TGTGCCAGCAGTCGCCCCAATGGTTCACCCCTCCACTTT.

The V and J genes are TRBV6-6 and TRBJ2-5; TRBD1 agrees at 10 bases. This CDR3 has 16 amino acids. Germline loops: CDR1 MNHNY, CDR2 SVGAGI (reference sequence). The V gene end was trimmed by 5 bases and the J gene end by 1 base; junction bases not matched to a gene: 7. DNA for the CDR3: TGTGCCAGCAGTGACGACAGGGGGCGCGGCCAAGAGACCCAGTACTTC. It translates to CASSDDRGRGQETQYF.